Sequencing of this TCR beta chain was carried out in a study of T cell repertoires in cytomegalovirus infection. This clonotype occurred many times. Its target is not known. TCRdb fed the reads into MiXCR, producing one record per CDR3 protein. Seen here are some 560,000 distinct CDR3 sequences, approximately 40% observed once, and the top ten hold roughly 50%. V lost 6 bases, J lost 3 bases, and 15 bases lay in between. This CDR3 has 14 amino acids. Germline CDR1 reads SGHTA; CDR2 reads FQGNSA. V is TRBV7-2 and J is TRBJ2-7; either TRBD1 or TRBD2 may supply D (5 bases each). This specimen consisted of cultured PBMCs, obtained from culture after CMV antigen stimulation. This clonotype was obtained from a human donor in good health (CMV status not recorded). Some clones in this sample may be carry-over from other donors' samples. CDR3 DNA sequence: TGTGCCAGCAGGTTAAGGGACGGGCTCTACGAGCAGTACTTC. Protein product: CASRLRDGLYEQYF. The whole variable domain, remainder taken from reference TRBV7-2 and TRBJ2-7, is GAGVSQSPSNKVTEKGKDVELRCDPISGHTALYWYRQSLGQGLEFLIYFQGNSAPDKSGLPSDRFSAERTGGSVSTLTIQRTQQEDSAVYLCASRLRDGLYEQYFGPGTRLTVT.